This T cell receptor beta chain was recorded in a study of brain T cells in children with intractable seizures (dated by TCRdb to the early 2020s). General notes on the study: Resected brain tissue from about 50 pediatric epilepsy surgery cases was initially screened for immune gene transcripts with a NanoString immunology panel. Eight of the 12 selected surgery cases also had pre-surgery blood sequenced, which left four cases with brain tissue only. Paper-wide results and their limitations: Viral specificity was inferred solely from CDR3 sequence similarity, and the HCMV serostatus of the patients was not known. Because sequencing depth differed between pre- and post-surgery blood, the absence of clones from the pre-surgery sample may reflect undersampling.

Inclusive of the bounding cysteine and phenylalanine, the CDR3 is 14 residues long. The entry retains the CDR3 DNA only, 42 bases that are in frame from base 1. From a lookup of the germline V gene, CDR1 and CDR2 are KGHDR and SFDVKD. Here V drops 6 bases and J drops 6 bases, and the junction holds 6 bases not matched to any gene. Note on this clone: Its target antigen remains unknown. No much larger clone exists at a distance of one base, and base qualities are not known.

The meaning of the sample's time point label: resected brain tissue, or blood drawn just prior to surgery. The surgery cases that showed the highest brain T cell transcript signatures were chosen for TCR beta chain sequencing of brain tissue, and of blood when it was available. Prior to surgery, the patients had been treated with at least one anti-epileptic drug. The TCR-sequenced patients were children whose drug-resistant epilepsy was caused by tuberous sclerosis complex, focal cortical dysplasia, Rasmussen encephalitis or hemimegalencephaly. The Monarch genomic DNA purification kit was used to extract bulk genomic DNA from unsorted brain tissue and from whole blood. The immunoSEQ assay was applied to genomic DNA to generate the TCR beta chain sequences. Regarding the original processing steps: Any CDR3 sequence that did not begin with the conserved framework cysteine at position 104 was removed by hand. To get clonality, the normalized Shannon's Diversity Index was subtracted from one, giving values from 0 (maximal diversity) to 1 (oligoclonal). To check whether a given CDR3 had different frequencies in two samples, for example brain versus blood, chi-squared comparison-of-proportions tests were used. Public clonotypes were found through immuneACCESS searches, while the VDJdb browser was used to judge similarity to known antiviral clonotypes. The immuneACCESS repertoire file appears here via TCRdb, limited to in-frame rearrangements. These files lack a portion of the clones; in checked studies, under half of the deficit traces to unresolved V genes, and the cause of the others is not known. That table gives V, J and clone size, and the DNA gave D and trimming. This sample holds about 76,000 clones; 85% to 95% were observed only once. The ten top clones hold 1.5% to 1.7% of the sample.

Specimen: peripheral blood, collected at surgery. The receptor comes from a boy younger than two with tuberous sclerosis and intractable seizures. This receptor chain uses TRBV24-1 and TRBJ1-1; 10 junctional bases match TRBD1. The sequenced DNA: TGTGCCACCAGTTCGACAGGGGGCTTGGCTGAAGCTTTCTTT. It encodes CATSSTGGLAEAFF.